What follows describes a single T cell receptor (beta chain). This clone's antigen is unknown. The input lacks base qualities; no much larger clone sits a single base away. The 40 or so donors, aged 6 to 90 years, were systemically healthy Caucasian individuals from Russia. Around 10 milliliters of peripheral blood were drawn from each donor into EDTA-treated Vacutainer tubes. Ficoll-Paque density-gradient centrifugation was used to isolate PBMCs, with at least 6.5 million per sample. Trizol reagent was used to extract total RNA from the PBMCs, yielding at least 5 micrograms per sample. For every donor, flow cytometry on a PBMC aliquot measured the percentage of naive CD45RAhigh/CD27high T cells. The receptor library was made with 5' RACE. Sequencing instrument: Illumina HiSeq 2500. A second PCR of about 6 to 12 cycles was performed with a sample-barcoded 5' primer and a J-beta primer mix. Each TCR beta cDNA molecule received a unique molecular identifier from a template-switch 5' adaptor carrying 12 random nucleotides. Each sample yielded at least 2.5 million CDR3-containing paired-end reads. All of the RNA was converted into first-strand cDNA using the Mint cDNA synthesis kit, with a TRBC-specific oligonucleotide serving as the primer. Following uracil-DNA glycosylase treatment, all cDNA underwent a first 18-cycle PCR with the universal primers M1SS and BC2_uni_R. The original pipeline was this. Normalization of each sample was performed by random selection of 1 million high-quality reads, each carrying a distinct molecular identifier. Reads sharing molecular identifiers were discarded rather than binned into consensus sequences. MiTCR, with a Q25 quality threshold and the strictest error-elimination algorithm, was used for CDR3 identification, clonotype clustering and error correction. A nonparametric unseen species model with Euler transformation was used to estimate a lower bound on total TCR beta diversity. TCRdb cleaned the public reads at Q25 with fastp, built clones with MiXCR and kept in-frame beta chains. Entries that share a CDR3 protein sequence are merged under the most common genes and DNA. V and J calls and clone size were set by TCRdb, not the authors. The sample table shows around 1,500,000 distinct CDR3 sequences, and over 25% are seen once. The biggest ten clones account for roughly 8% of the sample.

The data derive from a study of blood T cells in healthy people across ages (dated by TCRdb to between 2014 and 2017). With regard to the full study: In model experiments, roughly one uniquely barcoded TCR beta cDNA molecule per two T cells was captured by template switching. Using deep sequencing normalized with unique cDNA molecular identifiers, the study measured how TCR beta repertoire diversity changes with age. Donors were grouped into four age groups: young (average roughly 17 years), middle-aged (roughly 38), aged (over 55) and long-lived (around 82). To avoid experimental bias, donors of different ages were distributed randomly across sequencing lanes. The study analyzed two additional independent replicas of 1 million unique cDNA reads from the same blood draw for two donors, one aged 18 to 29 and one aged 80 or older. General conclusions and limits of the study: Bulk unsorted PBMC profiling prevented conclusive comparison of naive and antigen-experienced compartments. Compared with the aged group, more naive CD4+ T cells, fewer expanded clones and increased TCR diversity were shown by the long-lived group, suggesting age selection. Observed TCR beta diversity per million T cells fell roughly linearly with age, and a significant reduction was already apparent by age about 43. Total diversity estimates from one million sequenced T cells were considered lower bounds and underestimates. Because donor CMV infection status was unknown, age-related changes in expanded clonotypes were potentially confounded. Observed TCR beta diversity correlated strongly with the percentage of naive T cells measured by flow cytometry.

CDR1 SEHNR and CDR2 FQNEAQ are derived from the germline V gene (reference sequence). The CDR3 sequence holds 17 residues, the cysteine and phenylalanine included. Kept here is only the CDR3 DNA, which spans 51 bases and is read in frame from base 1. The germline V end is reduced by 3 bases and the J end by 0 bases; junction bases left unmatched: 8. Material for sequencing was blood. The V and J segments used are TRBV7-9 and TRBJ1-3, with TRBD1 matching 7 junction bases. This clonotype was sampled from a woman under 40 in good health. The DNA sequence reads TGTGCCAGCAGCTTTAGTACAGGGGTGAGCTCTGGAAACACCATATATTTT. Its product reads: CASSFSTGVSSGNTIYF.